These 21 T cell receptor beta chains share one sample of origin, sequenced in a study of cytomegalovirus exposure and HLA in healthy donors. Primers included in the PCR were 60 Vbeta and 13 Jbeta primers. The assay was immunoSEQ multiplex PCR, and TCRdb's table has in-frame clones only and misses some. This table holds about 130,000 clones, around 73% found once. Sequenced: PBMCs. All receptors derive from a female donor in good health and CMV-seronegative.

The CDR3 DNA follows: TGTGCCAGCAGCTTAGATAGTTGGACAGGCGGGGGGGAGACCCAGTACTTC. Translated: CASSLDSWTGGGETQYF. This sequence joins TRBV11-2 and TRBJ2-5; tentatively, D is TRBD2 (8 bases). V dropped 0 bases and J dropped 5 bases, with 19 bases sitting between them. The CDR3 is 17 residues long. Germline CDR1 SGHAT, CDR2 FQNNGV.

The rearrangement links TRBV14 to TRBJ2-7; a weak D match, TRBD2 (5 bases). Per the germline V gene, CDR1 is SGHDN and CDR2 is FVKESK. CDR3 length: 17 residues. Between the trimmed V and J ends, which lost 2 bases and 3 bases, there was a span of 20 bases. In DNA, the CDR3 is TGTGCCAGCAGCCAATCCAGCGGAACACCAACTTTCTACGAGCAGTACTTC. It encodes CASSQSSGTPTFYEQYF.

The chain carries TRBV7-3 and TRBJ2-2, with 7 bases aligning to TRBD2. The germline CDR1 and CDR2 sequences are SGHTA and FQGTGA. This CDR3 is 16 amino acids long. The junction had 5 bases not matched to a gene; V was cut back by 3 bases and J by 1 base. CDR3 sequence (DNA): TGTGCCAGCAGCTTGGGGGGGACTGTGAACACCGGGGAGCTGTTTTTT. Its protein is CASSLGGTVNTGELFF.

A word on this clone: This sample also contains other DNA sequences that code for the same CDR3. V usage is TRBV7-9 and J usage is TRBJ1-3; D remains unclear. The CDR3 has 14 amino acids. The V gene's germline CDR1 is SEHNR and CDR2 FQNEAQ (reference sequence). Trimming took 1 base from V and 0 from J, leaving 4 bases between them. The CDR3 sequence is CASSLVISGNTIYF. CDR3 coding DNA: TGTGCCAGCAGCTTAGTAATCTCTGGAAACACCATATATTTT.

The gene calls are TRBV5-6 and TRBJ2-7; 12 nucleotides align to TRBD2. The CDR3 runs 16 residues. Trimming cost V 0 bases and J 9 bases; bases outside gene matches: 10. Germline CDR1 reads SGHDT; CDR2 reads YYEEEE. The CDR3 here is CASSLGTLAGGDGQYF. The CDR3 DNA sequence: TGTGCCAGCAGCTTGGGGACACTAGCGGGAGGTGACGGGCAGTACTTC.

The chain has TRBV19 and TRBJ1-5; perhaps TRBD1 as D (6 bases). The germline gives CDR1 LNHDA, CDR2 SQIVND (reference sequence). The CDR3 loop spans 15 amino acids. V was shortened by 3 bases and J by 6 bases, with 15 bases between the two germline ends. CDR3 coding DNA: TGTGCCAGTAGTATCGGCAGGGGAGCCGGTCAGCCCCAGCATTTT. Protein product: CASSIGRGAGQPQHF.

This clone has just one count. V gene TRBV7-9 combines with J gene TRBJ1-4; 8 nucleotides agree with TRBD1. V lost 0 bases to trimming and J lost 4 bases; unmatched junction nucleotides: 4. Germline CDR1 is SEHNR and CDR2 is FQNEAQ (reference sequence). This CDR3 region has 16 residues. The CDR3 DNA reads TGTGCCAGCAGCTTAGCAACAGGGGGGGGTAATGAAAAACTGTTTTTT. This translates into CASSLATGGGNEKLFF.

This chain uses TRBV5-6 with TRBJ1-4; TRBD1 agrees at 7 bases. CDR1 is SGHDT and CDR2 is YYEEEE in the germline V gene. Losses at the gene ends were 3 bases for V and 8 bases for J; bases not matched to a gene: 16. The CDR3 has 17 amino acids. This CDR3 reads CASSSRRQTGLREKLFF. DNA of the CDR3: TGTGCCAGCAGCTCTAGAAGGCAGACAGGGTTAAGAGAAAAACTGTTTTTT. Full variable domain (missing parts from reference TRBV5-6 and TRBJ1-4): DAGVTQSPTHLIKTRGQQVTLRCSPKSGHDTVSWYQQALGQGPQFIFQYYEEEERQRGNFPDRFSGHQFPNYSSELNVNALLLGDSALYLCASSSRRQTGLREKLFFGSGTQLSVL.

The CDR3 sequence is CASSDIGGGTGGVVNQETQYF. Written as DNA, the CDR3 is TGTGCCAGCAGCGACATAGGGGGAGGGACAGGGGGGGTAGTCAACCAAGAGACCCAGTACTTC. The J gene is TRBJ2-5, the V gene TRBV6-7; TRBD1 matches 11 bases. TRBV6-7 is assigned to the ORF class and has an uncertain function. V lost 6 bases and J lost 0; bases outside the gene matches: 21. The CDR3 runs 21 residues.

The chain links TRBV6-5 to TRBJ2-7; possible D gene TRBD2, 7 bases. CDR1 and CDR2 from the germline V gene are MNHEY and SVGAGI. The V gene lost 5 bases and the J gene lost 3 bases, with 17 bases spanning the gap. This CDR3 spans 15 amino acids. This chain's CDR3 is CASSHLGGEIYEQYF. The CDR3 DNA reads as TGTGCCAGCAGTCACCTAGGGGGGGAGATCTACGAGCAGTACTTC.

This chain uses TRBV4-3 with TRBJ2-5, with TRBD2 matching over 11 bases. The trim removed 4 bases at V and 1 base at J, leaving 5 bases unmatched. Germline V gives CDR1 LGHNA, CDR2 YSLEER. The CDR3 is made up of 16 amino acids. The CDR3, as DNA: TGCGCCAGCAGCCGCGGGACTAGCGGTCTCCAAGAGACCCAGTACTTC. Residues: CASSRGTSGLQETQYF.

This clone was counted only a few times. The DNA for the CDR3 is TGCGCCAGCAGCCCGAGACTAGCGGGGAACAATGAGCAGTTCTTC. Its protein is CASSPRLAGNNEQFF. The rearrangement joins TRBV5-1 to TRBJ2-1, with 11 bases that match TRBD2. This CDR3 spans 15 amino acids. Germline CDR1 reads SGHRS; CDR2 reads YFSETQ. V lost 4 bases, J lost 5 bases, and 5 bases stayed unmatched.

The CDR3 nucleotides are TGTGCCAGTAGTACCCGACTAGCGGGAGGGTTGGAGACCCAGTACTTC. This sequence encodes CASSTRLAGGLETQYF. The chain links TRBV19 to TRBJ2-5; 14 nucleotides match TRBD2. J gave up 5 bases and V 4 bases, and 6 bases lay outside the gene matches. The CDR3 has 16 residues. Germline CDR1 LNHDA, CDR2 SQIVND (reference sequence).

The V call is TRBV28, the J call TRBJ1-5; D call uncertain. The CDR3 is made up of 15 amino acids. V lost 8 bases, J lost 0 bases, and 14 bases lay in between. The V gene's germline CDR1 is MDHEN and CDR2 SYDVKM. The CDR3 here is CASSQERSSNQPQHF. The CDR3 DNA reads TGTGCCAGCTCTCAAGAGAGGTCTAGCAATCAGCCCCAGCATTTT.

The V call is TRBV18, the J call TRBJ2-5, with a possible D match to TRBD2 (5 bases). CDR1 is KGHSH, CDR2 LQKENI, per germline. Between the trimmed V and J ends, which lost 2 bases and 2 bases, there was a span of 12 bases. The CDR3 totals 15 residues. CDR3 coding DNA: TGTGCCAGCTCACCAGGAGGACTGTTTCAAGAGACCCAGTACTTC. The encoded protein is CASSPGGLFQETQYF.

This clone was observed once. CDR3 sequence: CASSLAGLGNEQFF. The CDR3 nucleotides are TGTGCCAGCAGTTTAGCGGGATTGGGGAATGAGCAGTTCTTC. V gene TRBV28 combines with J gene TRBJ2-1, with a tentative D call TRBD2 (6 bases). The germline V gene encodes CDR1 MDHEN and CDR2 SYDVKM. The V end was cut by 2 bases, the J end by 7 bases, with 12 bases between. The CDR3 sequence is 14 residues long.

This rearrangement joins TRBV15 to TRBJ1-5; TRBD1 matches 8 bases. The CDR3 covers 13 residues. The germline gives CDR1 LNHNV, CDR2 YYDKDF (reference sequence). This CDR3 reads CATGGYSNQPQHF. The CDR3 region has the DNA TGTGCAACAGGGGGTTATAGCAATCAGCCCCAGCATTTT.

The table lists this clone with a few counts. The chain has TRBV5-4 and TRBJ1-3; TRBD1 aligns across 11 bases. The germline V gene has CDR1 SGHNT and CDR2 YYREEE (reference sequence). The CDR3 sequence is 17 residues long. V lost 4 bases, J lost 4 bases, and 10 bases stayed unmatched. CDR3 DNA: TGTGCCAGCAGCCGGAGGTTTGGACAGGGGGCCGGAAACACCATATATTTT. Translation gives CASSRRFGQGAGNTIYF.

The chain combines TRBV28 with TRBJ1-5; tentative D call: TRBD1 (5 bases). This CDR3 region has 18 residues. The germline V and J ends were trimmed by 5 bases and 1 base, with 21 bases remaining between them. The germline V gene has CDR1 MDHEN and CDR2 SYDVKM. The CDR3 loop reads CASSLPYQGLWSNQPQHF. In DNA, the CDR3 is TGTGCCAGCAGTCTTCCGTATCAGGGTCTGTGGAGCAATCAGCCCCAGCATTTT.

V usage is TRBV2 and J usage is TRBJ2-1; D perhaps matches TRBD2 (5 bases). The CDR3 extends over 13 amino acids. V was shortened by 6 bases and J by 0 bases, with 6 bases between the two germline ends. The germline CDR1 and CDR2 sequences are SNHLY and FYNNEI. CDR3 coding DNA: TGTGCCAGCAGGGACTTCTCCTACAATGAGCAGTTCTTC. This sequence encodes CASRDFSYNEQFF.

Only one count was recorded for this clone. The genes are TRBV29-1 and TRBJ2-1; TRBD2 agrees at 7 bases. Germline trimming cut 7 bases from V and 7 bases from J; bases unmatched to any gene: 13. The CDR3 covers 14 residues. In germline, CDR1 is SQVTM, CDR2 ANQGSEA. The chain's CDR3 is CSGGLSPRGNEQFF. CDR3 sequence (DNA): TGCAGCGGGGGACTATCCCCTCGGGGGAATGAGCAGTTCTTC.